This T cell receptor (beta chain) was recovered during a study of Ad26.COV2.S vaccination and SARS-CoV-2 variants listed by TCRdb under 2021. For context, the study as a whole: Vaccine-arm donors came from COV1001, a multicentre, randomized, double-blind, placebo-controlled phase I-IIa trial of Ad26.COV2.S in healthy adults. Ad26.COV2.S was administered intramuscularly at a dose of 5x10^10 or 1x10^11 viral particles, either as one shot or as two shots given 56 days apart. Sequencing of the TCRbeta repertoire served to evaluate the specificity and breadth of SARS-CoV-2-reactive T cell receptors following Ad26.COV2.S vaccination. The TCR-sequenced set comprised around 30 samples: some 19 Ad26.COV2.S vaccine recipients, 5 placebo recipients and 8 SARS-CoV-2 convalescent individuals. Trial participants were randomized into five groups of five: low-dose or high-dose Ad26.COV2.S given once or twice, or placebo on both occasions. Investigators did not know the trial group allocation while performing experiments and assessing outcomes. General study outcomes and caveats: Higher spike-specific TCR breadth was observed in Ad26.COV2.S recipients than in placebo recipients (P = 0.0014). The study was not powered to compare responses between vaccine doses or regimens. It was noted by the authors that total T cell responses may have been underestimated by the TCR breadth and depth analyses. Non-spike TCR breadth was comparable between vaccine and placebo recipients, consistent with the vaccine containing only spike. Substantial breadth of spike-specific CD8+ and CD4+ T cell responses was reported after vaccination.

In the paper's terms, the treatment or condition label means: approximately 18 received Ad26.COV2.S at low or high dose, single or two shots; 5 received placebo; per-sample allocation not given. Repertoires of vaccine and placebo recipients were sequenced from samples collected on day 63 after the first injection. In Cohort 1b, 20 to 25 adults aged 18-55 years were enrolled at a single site in Boston, USA, between 29 July and 7 August 2020. Ad26.COV2.S consisted of a replication-incompetent adenovirus type 26 vector by which a prefusion-stabilized SARS-CoV-2 spike protein from the original Wuhan strain was expressed. A single count supports this clone. The clone's antigen remains unknown. No base quality information exists; no much larger clone differs at one position. Trimming leaves V shorter by 10 bases and J shorter by 9 bases, with the junction holding 15 bases beyond the gene matches. CDR1 and CDR2 are read off the germline V gene as WSHSY and SAAADI. The CDR3 spans 14 residues, from the cysteine through the phenylalanine. Just the 42-base CDR3 DNA is kept, in frame starting at base 1.

The immunoSEQ Assay was used to sequence TCRbeta CDR3 regions. After extraction, genomic DNA underwent amplification by bias-controlled multiplex PCR, followed by high-throughput sequencing. In the authors' own workflow: To quantify the absolute abundance of each unique TCRbeta CDR3 region, sequences were collapsed and filtered. T cell fraction was estimated by normalizing TCRbeta template counts to usable DNA, with usable DNA measured through amplification of reference genes found in all nucleated cells. Repertoire TCRs were annotated as SARS-CoV-2-specific by exact matching of V gene, CDR3 amino acid sequence and J gene to a known reactive TCR set. The reference SARS-CoV-2 TCR set was derived from MIRA and filtered for enrichment in COVID-19-positive ImmuneCODE repertoires, a step that removed public or cross-reactive TCRs. Using the MIRA antigens, annotated TCRs were further analysed by specific ORF or by position within an ORF. Breadth was defined as the number of annotated unique rearrangements divided by the total number of unique productive rearrangements, and depth was defined as the summed frequency of the annotated unique rearrangements. Group comparisons of TCR breadth used two-sided Wilcoxon rank-sum tests. Drawn from immuneACCESS, this table holds only the in-frame rearrangements with V and J called that TCRdb kept. Clones are partly lost; checked studies trace under half to an unresolved V gene and leave the rest unexplained. The DNA gave D and trimming, while V, J and clone size come from that table. This sample is represented by some 320,000 clones; around 81% of them were singletons. 2% to 2.5% of the sample goes to the ten largest clones.

This clonotype was sampled from a person aged 18-60 years who received the Ad26.COV2.S COVID-19 vaccine or a placebo. The sample here was peripheral blood, taken in a trial of Ad26.COV2.S vaccine versus placebo. In this chain, TRBV10-2 is recombined with TRBJ2-1, with 7 middle bases fitting TRBD1. The CDR3 reads as follows: CATLPYDRDGEQFF. The DNA reads TGCGCCACCCTTCCTTACGACAGGGACGGTGAGCAGTTCTTC.